This T cell receptor (beta chain) comes out of a study of cytotoxic CD8 clonotypes in ibrutinib-treated CLL. General observations from the study: Higher circulating CD8+ T-cell counts strongly accompanied higher baseline clonality, above age-matched healthy donors.

TCRdb keeps only in-frame clones here, not all; method: immunoSEQ multiplex PCR. The profile shows some 98,000 clones, 60% to 80% of them singletons. Deletions cut 1 base from V and 0 bases from J, with 7 bases between. The CDR3 is 14 amino acids. CDR1 and CDR2 (germline): SGHVS, FNYEAQ. With regard to this clone: The antigen remains undetermined.

The chain has TRBV7-6 and TRBJ2-7; TRBD1 is a possible D gene (5 bases). This sequence originates from a human donor with chronic lymphocytic leukemia. Sequencing used PBMCs, obtained after 12 months of ibrutinib treatment. The CDR3, as DNA: TGTGCCAGCAGCTTAGAGGGGCTCTCCTACGAGCAGTACTTC. Translated, it gives CASSLEGLSYEQYF.